Following are 11 T cell receptor beta chains from one sample sequenced in a study of glioma-infiltrating T cells after dendritic cell vaccination. Assay used: immunoSEQ multiplex PCR; TCRdb lists only in-frame clones, some missing. The sample yields just under 85,000 clones, around nine tenths seen once. This specimen was blood, taken before dendritic cell vaccination. Receptors were obtained from a human donor with glioblastoma.

The chain carries TRBV6-1 and TRBJ1-6; 10 nucleotides agree with TRBD1. Trimming cost V 11 bases and J 5 bases; bases outside gene matches: 3. From germline, CDR1 is MNHNS and CDR2 SASEGT. This CDR3 comprises 13 residues. Here the CDR3 DNA reads TGTGCCGGGGGGACAGGGGATAATTCACCCCTCCACTTT. It translates to CAGGTGDNSPLHF.

The V gene is TRBV7-6, the J gene TRBJ2-7; no definite D call. The CDR3 is made up of 14 amino acids. Trimming shortened V by 1 base and J by 5 bases, and 12 bases separated the two germline ends. Germline loops: CDR1 SGHVS, CDR2 FNYEAQ. The chain's CDR3 is CASSLGWSTDEQYF. Here the CDR3 DNA reads TGTGCCAGCAGCTTAGGGTGGAGTACCGACGAGCAGTACTTC.

This clone was detected only once. The chain combines TRBV18 with TRBJ1-3; 8 bases map to TRBD1. The CDR3 sequence is 16 residues long. Per the germline V gene, CDR1 is KGHSH and CDR2 is LQKENI. Trimming took 2 bases from V and 7 from J; bases not matched to a gene: 10. The chain's CDR3 is CASSPGTGSLANTIYF. CDR3 nucleotides: TGTGCCAGCTCACCAGGGACAGGTTCCCTTGCGAACACCATATATTTT.

V is TRBV4-1 and J is TRBJ1-5; D perhaps matches TRBD1 (6 bases). Germline CDR1 MGHRA, CDR2 YSYEKL. The V and J ends lost 4 bases and 1 base respectively, with 14 bases between them. This CDR3 comprises 16 residues. CDR3 protein: CASSPQGQLSNQPQHF. CDR3 coding DNA: TGCGCCAGCAGCCCCCAAGGACAGTTGAGCAATCAGCCCCAGCATTTT.

The sample holds one count of this clone. In nucleotides, the CDR3 is TGTGCCTGGAATCCGGGACAGGGGGGCACAGATACGCAGTATTTT. Its protein product is CAWNPGQGGTDTQYF. V gene TRBV30 combines with J gene TRBJ2-3, with 11 bases lining up with TRBD1. Trimming at V came to 4 bases and at J to 1 base, leaving 4 bases not matched to a gene. CDR1 GTSNPN and CDR2 SVGIG come from the germline V gene (reference sequence). This CDR3 is 15 amino acids long. Full variable domain (outside the CDR3, taken from reference TRBV30 and TRBJ2-3): SQTIHQWPATLVQPVGSPLSLECTVEGTSNPNLYWYRQAAGRGLQLLFYSVGIGQISSEVPQNLSASRPQDRQFILSSKKLLLSDSGFYLCAWNPGQGGTDTQYFGPGTRLTVL.

This chain connects TRBV7-9 to TRBJ2-5; 10 bases match TRBD2. Germline-derived CDR1 and CDR2 are SEHNR and FQNEAQ (reference sequence). The trim removed 4 bases at V and 7 bases at J, leaving 9 bases unmatched. CDR3 size: 15 residues. Here the CDR3 DNA reads TGTGCCAGCAGCTCGGACCTAGCGGGAGTGGCGACCCAGTACTTC. This encodes CASSSDLAGVATQYF. Complete variable domain (other parts from reference TRBV7-9 and TRBJ2-5): DTGVSQNPRHKITKRGQNVTFRCDPISEHNRLYWYRQTLGQGPEFLTYFQNEAQLEKSRLLSDRFSAERPKGSFSTLEIQRTEQGDSAMYLCASSSDLAGVATQYFGPGTRLLVL.

This clone has a single count. This CDR3 is missing its conserved last phenylalanine or tryptophan, likely due to a read error. The chain carries TRBV9 and TRBJ2-2; 12 bases line up with TRBD1. The CDR3 length is 16 residues. Per germline, CDR1 SGDLS and CDR2 YYNGEE. The V segment lost 3 bases and the J segment 6 bases; nucleotides outside the gene matches: 6. Written as DNA, the CDR3 is TGTGCCAGCAGCGCCGGGACAGGGGGCTTGTCCGGGGAGCTGTTTCTT. Amino acids: CASSAGTGGLSGELFL.

The rearrangement uses TRBV23-1 and TRBJ1-5, with D tentatively TRBD1 (6 bases). TRBV23-1 is known as an ORF, though its function is uncertain. V gave up 7 bases and J gave up 4 bases, with 14 bases separating them. This CDR3 has 14 residues. CDR3 protein: CASINTGNNQPQHF. DNA of the CDR3: TGCGCCAGCATCAATACAGGGAATAATCAGCCCCAGCATTTT.

The rearrangement joins TRBV7-8 to TRBJ1-1; no firm D call. There are 13 residues in the CDR3. The V end lost 2 bases, the J end lost 4 bases, and 8 bases lay between the germline ends. CDR1 is SGHVS, CDR2 FQNEAQ, per germline. CDR3 residues: CASSLISGTEAFF. CDR3 sequence (DNA): TGTGCCAGCAGCTTAATAAGCGGCACTGAAGCTTTCTTT.

The CDR3 DNA sequence: TGTGCCAGCAGCTTAGGGCTATGGCGGGGCTACACCTTC. Protein: CASSLGLWRGYTF. V gene TRBV7-8 combines with J gene TRBJ1-2; the D is unclear. Per germline, CDR1 SGHVS and CDR2 FQNEAQ. The V end was cut by 1 base, the J end by 8 bases, with 11 bases between. The CDR3 has 13 amino acids.

V gene TRBV21-1 combines with J gene TRBJ2-1; the DNA was not compared with TRBD1, the D call given in the table. TRBV21-1 is assigned pseudogene status. The CDR3 has 17 amino acids. This chain's CDR3 is CASSKDSGDRDIGEQFF. In DNA form, the CDR3 reads TGTGCCAGCAGCAAGGATTCGGGGGACAGGGACATTGGTGAGCAGTTCTTC.